The entry below gives a single T cell receptor (beta chain) sequence along with its context. These data come from a study of T-cell memory formation after mild COVID-19. cDNA libraries for TCR alpha and TCR beta, carrying sample barcodes and UMIs, came from 5'RACE with constant-segment primers. MiXCR, run by TCRdb on the 5' RACE reads, gives a single entry per CDR3 protein. Of approximately 250,000 distinct CDR3 sequences detected, less than 20% appear once; the ten largest clones hold 2.1%. Trimming pared 0 bases from V and 10 bases from J, leaving 9 bases between. Germline V gives CDR1 LGHDT, CDR2 YNNKEL (reference sequence). This CDR3 spans 13 amino acids.

This receptor was obtained from an adult woman who had mild COVID-19 (a few samples of this study predate the infection). Cell type and time point are not known. The specimen was PBMCs or a T cell subset sorted from them (not recorded which). The rearrangement links TRBV3-1 to TRBJ1-4; D gene ambiguous. CDR3 sequence (DNA): TGTGCCAGCAGCCAAGAGGCGGGAGGAAAACTGTTTTTT. Residues: CASSQEAGGKLFF. Full variable domain (remainder filled in from reference TRBV3-1 and TRBJ1-4): DTAVSQTPKYLVTQMGNDKSIKCEQNLGHDTMYWYKQDSKKFLKIMFSYNNKELIINETVPNRFSPKSPDKAHLNLHINSLELGDSAVYFCASSQEAGGKLFFGSGTQLSVL.